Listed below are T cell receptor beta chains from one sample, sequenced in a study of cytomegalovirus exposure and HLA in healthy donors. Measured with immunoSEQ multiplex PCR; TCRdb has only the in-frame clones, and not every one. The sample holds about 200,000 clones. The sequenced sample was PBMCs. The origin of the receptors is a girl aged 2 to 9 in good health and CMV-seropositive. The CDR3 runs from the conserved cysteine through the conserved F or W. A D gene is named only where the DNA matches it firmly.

TGTGCCAGCAGCTTGGGGGCGGGGGGCACTGAAGCTTTCTTT,CASSLGAGGTEAFF,TRBJ1-1,NA,TRBV7-3
TGTGCCAGCAGTTCGACTAGCGGGGGGGCGGCCCAGTACTTC,CASSSTSGGAAQYF,TRBJ2-5,TRBD2,TRBV28
TGTGCCAGTTACCCGGGACAGGTGAACGAGCAGTACTTC,CASYPGQVNEQYF,TRBJ2-7,TRBD1,TRBV6-1
TGTGCCAGTAGTATAGGCGGGCCGGCCGGGGGCTACACCTTC,CASSIGGPAGGYTF,TRBJ1-2,NA,TRBV19
TGTGCCAGCAGTTGGACAGGGCTGCGTGAAAAACTGTTTTTT,CASSWTGLREKLFF,TRBJ1-4,TRBD1,TRBV28
TGCGCCAGCAGCTGGGGGGTAGCCGACACCCTGGATACGCAGTATTTT,CASSWGVADTLDTQYF,TRBJ2-3,NA,TRBV5-1
TGTGCCAGCAGCTCGACCCGCGGGGGAAACACCATATATTTT,CASSSTRGGNTIYF,TRBJ1-3,NA,TRBV11-1
TGTGCCAGCAGCTTACTTTCGGACAGGGCTAACCAAAACTATGGCTACACCTTC,CASSLLSDRANQNYGYTF,TRBJ1-2,TRBD1,TRBV7-2
TGTGCCAGCAGTTCCTTCCTAGCGGGAAGCTCCTACGAGCAGTACTTC,CASSSFLAGSSYEQYF,TRBJ2-7,TRBD2,TRBV27
TGTGCCATCACGGGAGGGCCGCCAGATACGCAGTATTTT,CAITGGPPDTQYF,TRBJ2-3,TRBD2,TRBV10-3
TGTGCCAGCAGAACATATAGCACAGATACGCAGTATTTT,CASRTYSTDTQYF,TRBJ2-3,NA,TRBV2
TGTGCCAGGAGGGACAGGGGAAAAGGCGAGCAGTACTTC,CARRDRGKGEQYF,TRBJ2-7,TRBD1,TRBV2
TGTGCCAGCAGCTCTTACGAGCAGTACTTC,CASSSYEQYF,TRBJ2-7,NA,TRBV9
TGTGCCAGCAGGCTCTCCACAGGGGTGCATGGTGAAGCTTTCTTT,CASRLSTGVHGEAFF,TRBJ1-1,TRBD1,TRBV28
TGTGCCAGCAGCGACCGGGAGCGAGACACCGGGGAGCTGTTTTTT,CASSDRERDTGELFF,TRBJ2-2,NA,TRBV5-4
TGTGCCAGCAGCTTCGGGATCCAAGAGACCCAGTACTTC,CASSFGIQETQYF,TRBJ2-5,NA,TRBV7-6
TGCAGCGTTGAGGGTGACAGGGGACGAACCGGGGAGCTGTTTTTT,CSVEGDRGRTGELFF,TRBJ2-2,TRBD1,TRBV29-1
TGTGCCAGCAGCGGCGGCGGGAGGGGTTACAATGAGCAGTTCTTC,CASSGGGRGYNEQFF,TRBJ2-1,TRBD2,TRBV9
TGTGCCAGCAGCCAAAAGCCTTTCGCTGACACCGGGGAGCTGTTTTTT,CASSQKPFADTGELFF,TRBJ2-2,NA,TRBV4-2
TGTGCCAGCAGGCCGGAAGTAGCAAGTGAAAAACTGTTTTTT,CASRPEVASEKLFF,TRBJ1-4,NA,TRBV28
TGTGCCAGCAGCTCAACCCGGGATAGCTCCTACGAGCAGTACTTC,CASSSTRDSSYEQYF,TRBJ2-7,NA,TRBV13
TGTGCCAGCAGCCCCGAGGCTGGGAGCGGCTACACCTTC,CASSPEAGSGYTF,TRBJ1-2,NA,TRBV7-9
TGTGCCAGCCGTTCAGCGGGGACGAAATCCTACAATGAGCAGTTCTTC,CASRSAGTKSYNEQFF,TRBJ2-1,TRBD2,TRBV2
TGTGCCAGCAGACCCAGGGCGGCCTATGGCTACACCTTC,CASRPRAAYGYTF,TRBJ1-2,NA,TRBV28
TGTGCCAGCAGCTCGACTAGCGGCGCGATCTGGGCTAATGAGCAGTTCTTC,CASSSTSGAIWANEQFF,TRBJ2-1,TRBD2,TRBV5-6
TGTGCCAGCAGCTTGGTTTTCGGACAGGCCCGAGTAGGGGAGCTGTTTTTT,CASSLVFGQARVGELFF,TRBJ2-2,TRBD1,TRBV5-8
TGTGCCAGCAGTGAGATCGGGACAGGAGACTACGAGCAGTACTTC,CASSEIGTGDYEQYF,TRBJ2-7,TRBD1,TRBV6-1
TGCGCCAGCAGCTTGGCCGAGGTCCCGGGTAATGAAAAACTGTTTTTT,CASSLAEVPGNEKLFF,TRBJ1-4,NA,TRBV5-1
TGTGCCAGCAGTGAAGCCTACGAGCAGTACTTC,CASSEAYEQYF,TRBJ2-7,NA,TRBV6-1
TGTGCCAGCAGCTTACTGGCGACTAGCACAGATACGCAGTATTTT,CASSLLATSTDTQYF,TRBJ2-3,NA,TRBV7-9
TGTGCCAGCAGTGACAGGGCCCCCTTAATTAATGCCCAGTACTTC,CASSDRAPLINAQYF,TRBJ2-5,NA,TRBV6-1
TGCGCCAGCAGCTTGGCCTTAGCGGGAGGGTCTCCCTACGAGCAGTACTTC,CASSLALAGGSPYEQYF,TRBJ2-7,TRBD2,TRBV5-1
TGTGCCAGCAGCTTAGTCAGCGGGAGGGCTTCGGGCAAAAACATTCAGTACTTC,CASSLVSGRASGKNIQYF,TRBJ2-4,TRBD2,TRBV7-2
TGTGCCAGCGGACTGCAGCCCCGGCATTTT,CASGLQPRHF,TRBJ1-5,NA,TRBV6-5
TGTGCCAGCAGCTTAGAGGGGACTAGCGGGACCTACGAGCAGTACTTC,CASSLEGTSGTYEQYF,TRBJ2-7,TRBD2,TRBV7-2
TGTGCCATCAGAGGGACAGGGGTGAACACTGAAGCTTTCTTT,CAIRGTGVNTEAFF,TRBJ1-1,TRBD1,TRBV10-3
TGTGCCAGCAGCTTTTCCGGGGGTCTGAACACTGAAGCTTTCTTT,CASSFSGGLNTEAFF,TRBJ1-1,NA,TRBV13
TGTGCCAGTAGTATATACGGCGGGTTGGCCGGGGAGCTGTTTTTT,CASSIYGGLAGELFF,TRBJ2-2,NA,TRBV19
TGTGCTAGCAGCCGGGGACTAGCGGGAGAGACCCAGTACTTC,CASSRGLAGETQYF,TRBJ2-5,TRBD2,TRBV7-7
TGTGCCAGCAGTCTGCGGCCCCTACGATCGCGGGAGCAGTACTTC,CASSLRPLRSREQYF,TRBJ2-7,NA,TRBV28